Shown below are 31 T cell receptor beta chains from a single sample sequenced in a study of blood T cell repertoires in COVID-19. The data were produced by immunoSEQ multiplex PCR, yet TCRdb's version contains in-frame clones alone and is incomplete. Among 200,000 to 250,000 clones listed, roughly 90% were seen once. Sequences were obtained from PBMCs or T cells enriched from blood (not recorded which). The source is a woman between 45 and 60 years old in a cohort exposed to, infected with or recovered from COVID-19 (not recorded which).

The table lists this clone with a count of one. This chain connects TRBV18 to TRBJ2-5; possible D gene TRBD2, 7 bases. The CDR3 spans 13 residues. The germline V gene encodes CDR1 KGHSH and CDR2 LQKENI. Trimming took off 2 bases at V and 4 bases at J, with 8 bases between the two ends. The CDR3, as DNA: TGTGCCAGCTCACCAGCGGGGGCAGAGACCCAGTACTTC. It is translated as CASSPAGAETQYF.

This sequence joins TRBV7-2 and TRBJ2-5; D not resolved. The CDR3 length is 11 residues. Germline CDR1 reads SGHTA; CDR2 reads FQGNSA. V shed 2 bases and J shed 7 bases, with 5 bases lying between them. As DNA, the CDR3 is TGTGCCAGCAGCTTACTCGGGACCCAGTACTTC. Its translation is CASSLLGTQYF.

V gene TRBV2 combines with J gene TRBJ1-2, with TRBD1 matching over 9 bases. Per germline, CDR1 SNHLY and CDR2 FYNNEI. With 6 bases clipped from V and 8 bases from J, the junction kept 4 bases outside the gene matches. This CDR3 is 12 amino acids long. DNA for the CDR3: TGTGCCAGCAGCCCGACAGGGGGAGGCTACACCTTC. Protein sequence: CASSPTGGGYTF.

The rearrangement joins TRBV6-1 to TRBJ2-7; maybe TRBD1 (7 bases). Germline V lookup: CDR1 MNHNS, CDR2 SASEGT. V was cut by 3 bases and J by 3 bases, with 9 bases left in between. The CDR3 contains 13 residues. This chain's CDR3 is CASSDQGGYEQYF. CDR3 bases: TGTGCCAGCAGTGATCAGGGGGGCTACGAGCAGTACTTC.

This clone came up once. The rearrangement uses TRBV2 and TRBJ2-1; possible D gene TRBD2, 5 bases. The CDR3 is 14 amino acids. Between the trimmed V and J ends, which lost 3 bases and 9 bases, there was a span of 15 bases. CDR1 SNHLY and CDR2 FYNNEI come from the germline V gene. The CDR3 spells CASSDDRGSREQFF. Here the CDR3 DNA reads TGTGCCAGCAGTGATGACCGCGGGTCTCGTGAGCAGTTCTTC.

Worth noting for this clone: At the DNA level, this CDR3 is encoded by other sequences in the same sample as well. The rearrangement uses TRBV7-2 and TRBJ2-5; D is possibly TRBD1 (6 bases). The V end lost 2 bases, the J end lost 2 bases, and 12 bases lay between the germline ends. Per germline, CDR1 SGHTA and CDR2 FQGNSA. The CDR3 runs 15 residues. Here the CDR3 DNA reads TGTGCCAGCAGCTTACTGTGGGGGCAACAAGAGACCCAGTACTTC. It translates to CASSLLWGQQETQYF.

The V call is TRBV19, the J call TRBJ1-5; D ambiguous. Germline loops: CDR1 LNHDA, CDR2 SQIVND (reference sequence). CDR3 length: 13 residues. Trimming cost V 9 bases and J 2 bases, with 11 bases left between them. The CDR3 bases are TGTGCCAGCGACAATAGAGGCAATCAGCCCCAGCATTTT. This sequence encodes CASDNRGNQPQHF.

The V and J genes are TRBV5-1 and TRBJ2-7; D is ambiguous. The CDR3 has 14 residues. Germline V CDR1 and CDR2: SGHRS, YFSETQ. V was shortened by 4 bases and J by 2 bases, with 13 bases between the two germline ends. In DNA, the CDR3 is TGCGCCAGCAGCCCGATTTCGGGTACCTACGAGCAGTACTTC. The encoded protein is CASSPISGTYEQYF.

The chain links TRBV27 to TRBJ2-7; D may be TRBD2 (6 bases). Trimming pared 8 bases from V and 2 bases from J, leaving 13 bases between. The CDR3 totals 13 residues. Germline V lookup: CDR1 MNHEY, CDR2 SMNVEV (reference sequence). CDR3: CASGPGGTYEQYF. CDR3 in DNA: TGTGCCAGCGGTCCTGGGGGGACCTACGAGCAGTACTTC.

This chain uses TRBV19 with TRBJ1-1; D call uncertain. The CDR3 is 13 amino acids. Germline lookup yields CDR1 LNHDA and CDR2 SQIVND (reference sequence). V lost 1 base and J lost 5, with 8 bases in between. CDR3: CASSIAEGTEAFF. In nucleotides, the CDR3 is TGTGCCAGTAGTATAGCTGAGGGAACTGAAGCTTTCTTT.

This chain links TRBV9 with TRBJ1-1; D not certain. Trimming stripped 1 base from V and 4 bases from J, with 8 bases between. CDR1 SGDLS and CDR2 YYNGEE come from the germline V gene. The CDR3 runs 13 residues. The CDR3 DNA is TGTGCCAGCAGCGTATCGTCCAGCACTGAAGCTTTCTTT. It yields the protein CASSVSSSTEAFF.

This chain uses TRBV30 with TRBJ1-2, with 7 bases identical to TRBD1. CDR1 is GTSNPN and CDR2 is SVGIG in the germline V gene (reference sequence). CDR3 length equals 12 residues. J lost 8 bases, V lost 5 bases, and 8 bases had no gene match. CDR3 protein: CAWERQGGGYTF. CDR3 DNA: TGTGCCTGGGAGAGACAGGGAGGCGGCTACACCTTC.

The CDR3 DNA reads as TGTGCCTGGAGACAGGGGGCGGGATATAGCAATCAGCCCCAGCATTTT. This translates into CAWRQGAGYSNQPQHF. V usage is TRBV30 and J usage is TRBJ1-5; 9 bases agree with TRBD1. CDR3 length: 16 amino acids. From germline, CDR1 is GTSNPN and CDR2 SVGIG (reference sequence). The junction had 6 bases not matched to a gene; V was cut back by 3 bases and J by 0 bases.

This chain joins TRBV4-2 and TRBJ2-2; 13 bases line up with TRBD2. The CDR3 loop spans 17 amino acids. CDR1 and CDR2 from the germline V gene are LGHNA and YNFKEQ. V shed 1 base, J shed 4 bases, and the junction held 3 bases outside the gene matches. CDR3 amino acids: CASSQVGTSGVTGELFF. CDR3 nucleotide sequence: TGTGCCAGCAGCCAAGTCGGGACTAGCGGGGTCACCGGGGAGCTGTTTTTT.

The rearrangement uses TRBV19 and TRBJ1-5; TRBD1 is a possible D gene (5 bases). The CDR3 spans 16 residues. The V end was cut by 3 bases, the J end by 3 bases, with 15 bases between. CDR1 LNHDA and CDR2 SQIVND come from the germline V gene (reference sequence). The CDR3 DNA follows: TGTGCCAGTAGTATCCGGGGGTCGGGAACCAATCAGCCCCAGCATTTT. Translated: CASSIRGSGTNQPQHF.

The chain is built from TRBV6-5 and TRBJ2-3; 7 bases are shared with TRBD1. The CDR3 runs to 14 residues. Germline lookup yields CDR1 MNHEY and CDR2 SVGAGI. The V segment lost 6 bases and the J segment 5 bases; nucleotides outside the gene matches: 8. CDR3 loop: CASSRGNLIDTQYF. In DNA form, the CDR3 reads TGTGCCAGCAGCAGGGGGAATCTGATAGATACGCAGTATTTT.

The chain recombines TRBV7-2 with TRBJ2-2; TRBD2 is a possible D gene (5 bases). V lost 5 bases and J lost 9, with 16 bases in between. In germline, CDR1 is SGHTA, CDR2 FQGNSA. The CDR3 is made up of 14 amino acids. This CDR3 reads CASSPDWTSRELFF. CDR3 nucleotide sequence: TGTGCCAGCAGCCCGGACTGGACGTCGAGGGAGCTGTTTTTT.

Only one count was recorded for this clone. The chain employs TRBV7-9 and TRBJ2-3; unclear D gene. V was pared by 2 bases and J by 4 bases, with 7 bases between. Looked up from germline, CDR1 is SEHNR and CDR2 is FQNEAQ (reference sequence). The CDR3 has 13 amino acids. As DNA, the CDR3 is TGTGCCAGCAGCTTATTGCGCCCAGATACGCAGTATTTT. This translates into CASSLLRPDTQYF.

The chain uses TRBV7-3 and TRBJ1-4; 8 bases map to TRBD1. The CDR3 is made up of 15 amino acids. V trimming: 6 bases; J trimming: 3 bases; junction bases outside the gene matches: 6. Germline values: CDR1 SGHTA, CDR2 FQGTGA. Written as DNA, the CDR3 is TGTGCCAGCAGACAATCACAGGGGGCTAATGAAAAACTGTTTTTT. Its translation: CASRQSQGANEKLFF.

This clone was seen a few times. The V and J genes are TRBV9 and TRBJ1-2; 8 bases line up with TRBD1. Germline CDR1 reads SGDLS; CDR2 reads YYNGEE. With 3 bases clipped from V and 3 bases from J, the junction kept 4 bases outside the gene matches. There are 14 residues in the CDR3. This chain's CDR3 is CASSAMTGDYGYTF. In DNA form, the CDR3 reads TGTGCCAGCAGCGCCATGACAGGGGACTATGGCTACACCTTC.

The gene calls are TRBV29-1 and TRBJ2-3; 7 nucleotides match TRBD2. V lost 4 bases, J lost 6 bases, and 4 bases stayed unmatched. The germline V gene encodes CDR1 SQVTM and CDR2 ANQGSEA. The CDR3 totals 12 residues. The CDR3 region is CSVAGGRDTQYF. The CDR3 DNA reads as TGCAGCGTTGCGGGGGGTCGGGATACGCAGTATTTT.

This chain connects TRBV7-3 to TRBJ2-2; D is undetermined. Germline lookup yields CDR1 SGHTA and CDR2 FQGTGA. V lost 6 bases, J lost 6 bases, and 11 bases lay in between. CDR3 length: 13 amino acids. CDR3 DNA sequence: TGTGCCAGCAGTCCCGACGCGGCCGGGGAGCTGTTTTTT. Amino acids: CASSPDAAGELFF. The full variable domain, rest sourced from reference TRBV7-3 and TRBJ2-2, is GAGVSQTPSNKVTEKGKYVELRCDPISGHTALYWYRQSLGQGPEFLIYFQGTGAADDSGLPNDRFFAVRPEGSVSTLKIQRTERGDSAVYLCASSPDAAGELFFGEGSRLTVL.

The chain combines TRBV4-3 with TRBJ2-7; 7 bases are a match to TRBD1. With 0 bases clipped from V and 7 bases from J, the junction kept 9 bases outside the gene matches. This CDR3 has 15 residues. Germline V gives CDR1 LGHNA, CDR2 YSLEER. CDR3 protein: CASSQEQQGLGEQYF. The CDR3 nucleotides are TGCGCCAGCAGCCAAGAACAACAGGGGTTGGGAGAGCAGTACTTC.

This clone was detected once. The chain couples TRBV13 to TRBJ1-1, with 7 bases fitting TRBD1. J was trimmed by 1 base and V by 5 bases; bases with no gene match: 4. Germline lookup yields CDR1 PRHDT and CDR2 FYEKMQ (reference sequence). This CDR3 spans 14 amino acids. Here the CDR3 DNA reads TGTGCCAGCAGCCTCGACAGGGCGAACACTGAAGCTTTCTTT. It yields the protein CASSLDRANTEAFF.

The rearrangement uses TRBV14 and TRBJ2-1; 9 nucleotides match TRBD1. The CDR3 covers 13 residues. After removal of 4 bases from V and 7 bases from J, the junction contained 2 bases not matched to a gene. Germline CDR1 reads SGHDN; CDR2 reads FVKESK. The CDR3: CASSPGQGNEQFF. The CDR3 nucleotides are TGTGCCAGCAGCCCGGGACAGGGTAATGAGCAGTTCTTC.

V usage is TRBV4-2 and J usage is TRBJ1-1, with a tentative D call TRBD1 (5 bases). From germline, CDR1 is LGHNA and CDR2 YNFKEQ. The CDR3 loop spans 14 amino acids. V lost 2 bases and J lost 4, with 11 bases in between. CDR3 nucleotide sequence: TGTGCCAGCAGCCAAACGAGACAGTCCACTGAAGCTTTCTTT. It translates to CASSQTRQSTEAFF.

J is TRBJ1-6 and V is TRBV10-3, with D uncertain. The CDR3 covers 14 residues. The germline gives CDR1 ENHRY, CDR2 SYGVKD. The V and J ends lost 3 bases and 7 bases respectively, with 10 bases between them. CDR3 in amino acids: CAISDVRLNSPLHF. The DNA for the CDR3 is TGTGCCATCAGTGATGTCAGATTAAATTCACCCCTCCACTTT.

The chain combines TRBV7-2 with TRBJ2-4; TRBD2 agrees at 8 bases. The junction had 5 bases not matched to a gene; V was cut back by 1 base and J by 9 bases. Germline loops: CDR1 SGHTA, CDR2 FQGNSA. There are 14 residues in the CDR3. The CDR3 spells CASSLGLTSGIQYF. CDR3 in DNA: TGTGCCAGCAGCTTAGGGCTCACTAGCGGCATTCAGTACTTC.

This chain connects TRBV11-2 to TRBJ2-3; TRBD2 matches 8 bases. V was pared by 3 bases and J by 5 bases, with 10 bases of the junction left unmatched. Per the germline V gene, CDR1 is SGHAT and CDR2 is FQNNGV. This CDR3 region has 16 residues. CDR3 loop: CASSFLGLGKEDTQYF. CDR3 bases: TGTGCCAGCAGCTTCCTGGGACTAGGCAAGGAAGATACGCAGTATTTT.

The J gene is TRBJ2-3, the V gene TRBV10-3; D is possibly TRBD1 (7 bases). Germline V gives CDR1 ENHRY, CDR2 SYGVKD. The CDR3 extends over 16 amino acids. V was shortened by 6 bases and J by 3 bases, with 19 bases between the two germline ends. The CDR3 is CAIRAGIGTATDTQYF. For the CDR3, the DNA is TGTGCCATCAGGGCGGGAATAGGGACAGCAACAGATACGCAGTATTTT.

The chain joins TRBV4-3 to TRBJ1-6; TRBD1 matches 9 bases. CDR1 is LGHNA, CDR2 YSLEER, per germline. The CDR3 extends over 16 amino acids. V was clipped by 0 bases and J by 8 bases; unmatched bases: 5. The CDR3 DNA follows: TGCGCCAGCAGCCAAGATTGGGGGACAGGGCATTCACCCCTCCACTTT. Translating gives CASSQDWGTGHSPLHF.